Each of the 30 T cell receptor beta chains below was sequenced from the same sample in a study of blood T cell repertoires in COVID-19. Method: immunoSEQ multiplex PCR; TCRdb's copy keeps in-frame clones and lacks some. The sample lists fewer than 25,000 clones; about 90% were seen once. The sequencing input was peripheral blood. These receptors were taken from a human donor in a cohort sampled during active COVID-19.

This rearrangement joins TRBV5-4 to TRBJ1-4; 10 positions match TRBD1. Germline CDR1 SGHNT, CDR2 YYREEE (reference sequence). CDR3 size: 15 residues. V lost 1 base to trimming and J lost 7 bases; unmatched junction nucleotides: 4. CDR3 in amino acids: CASSLWGQGSEKLFF. The CDR3 bases are TGTGCCAGCAGCTTGTGGGGACAGGGGAGTGAAAAACTGTTTTTT.

In this sample, this clone turned up a few times. The chain couples TRBV5-6 to TRBJ1-5, with D unclear. Trimming pared 4 bases from V and 3 bases from J, leaving 11 bases between. The CDR3 is made up of 14 amino acids. CDR1 is SGHDT and CDR2 is YYEEEE in the germline V gene. The DNA of the CDR3 is TGTGCCAGCAGCCGAGGGTCTCTCAATCAGCCCCAGCATTTT. It yields the protein CASSRGSLNQPQHF.

CDR3 nucleotide sequence: TGTGCCAGCAGCCAATGGGGGGTACAAGAGACCCAGTACTTC. It encodes CASSQWGVQETQYF. The V call is TRBV4-2, the J call TRBJ2-5, with D maybe TRBD2 (6 bases). Per the germline V gene, CDR1 is LGHNA and CDR2 is YNFKEQ. Trimming left V 2 bases short and J 2 bases short, with 9 bases between. There are 14 residues in the CDR3.

The J gene is TRBJ1-2, the V gene TRBV12-3 or TRBV12-4, with a possible D match to TRBD1 (5 bases). The CDR3 extends over 12 amino acids. The germline V and J ends were trimmed by 8 bases and 4 bases, with 11 bases remaining between them. The CDR3, as DNA: TGTGCCAGCCGCCAGGGCAGCTATGGCTACACCTTC. It translates to CASRQGSYGYTF.

V usage is TRBV19 and J usage is TRBJ2-5; tentative D call: TRBD2 (5 bases). Trimming took 9 bases from V and 3 from J, leaving 23 bases between them. CDR1 is LNHDA and CDR2 is SQIVND in the germline V gene (reference sequence). The CDR3 has 16 residues. CDR3 region: CASRGRSETKKETQYF. The CDR3 coding sequence is TGTGCCAGCCGAGGTCGTTCGGAGACTAAAAAAGAGACCCAGTACTTC.

The chain couples TRBV6-5 to TRBJ2-3, with D possibly being TRBD1 (6 bases). V dropped 7 bases and J dropped 6 bases, with 20 bases sitting between them. Germline V lookup: CDR1 MNHEY, CDR2 SVGAGI. The CDR3 covers 15 residues. The CDR3 loop is CASKRSGQSTDTQYF. CDR3 nucleotide sequence: TGTGCCAGCAAAAGGTCGGGACAATCCACGGATACGCAGTATTTT.

The chain uses TRBV28 and TRBJ1-5; D is undetermined. This CDR3 region has 13 residues. Trimming pared 3 bases from V and 4 bases from J, leaving 7 bases between. Germline-derived CDR1 and CDR2 are MDHEN and SYDVKM. CDR3 in DNA: TGTGCCAGCAGTTTTTTCTTAAATCAGCCCCAGCATTTT. It codes for CASSFFLNQPQHF.

The V gene is TRBV7-2, the J gene TRBJ1-2; a weak D match, TRBD1 (5 bases). The CDR3 length is 13 residues. With 1 base removed from V and 3 bases from J, the gap between germline ends came to 6 bases. Germline assignment: CDR1 SGHTA and CDR2 FQGNSA. The CDR3 DNA reads as TGTGCCAGCAGCTTAGGGGGGGACTATGGCTACACCTTC. It is translated as CASSLGGDYGYTF.

The chain employs TRBV7-2 and TRBJ1-2, with D tentatively TRBD1 (5 bases). The CDR3 is 15 residues long. Germline CDR1 reads SGHTA; CDR2 reads FQGNSA. V gave up 6 bases and J gave up 8 bases, with 22 bases separating them. The chain's CDR3 is CASRSLGRDGGGYTF. The DNA for the CDR3 is TGTGCCAGCAGATCCCTCGGGAGGGACGGGGGAGGCTACACCTTC. The whole variable domain, remainder taken from reference TRBV7-2 and TRBJ1-2, is GAGVSQSPSNKVTEKGKDVELRCDPISGHTALYWYRQSLGQGLEFLIYFQGNSAPDKSGLPSDRFSAERTGGSVSTLTIQRTQQEDSAVYLCASRSLGRDGGGYTFGSGTRLTVV.

The rearrangement links TRBV27 to TRBJ2-2; 11 bases are shared with TRBD2. J lost 6 bases, V lost 5 bases, and 11 bases had no gene match. CDR3 size: 17 residues. Germline assignment: CDR1 MNHEY and CDR2 SMNVEV (reference sequence). CDR3 sequence: CASSPDRLAGRSGELFF. The CDR3 nucleotides are TGTGCCAGCAGTCCCGACCGACTAGCGGGGAGGTCCGGGGAGCTGTTTTTT.

This clone was seen only once. V is TRBV6-2 or TRBV6-3 and J is TRBJ2-1; 9 bases line up with TRBD1. The CDR3 runs to 16 residues. Germline lookup yields CDR1 MNHEY and CDR2 SVGEGT. V lost 5 bases, J lost 4 bases, and 9 bases stayed unmatched. CDR3 nucleotide sequence: TGTGCCAGCAGTGGACTACAGGGGGCGGGGTACAATGAGCAGTTCTTC. Protein sequence: CASSGLQGAGYNEQFF.

In its sample, this clone was seen a few times. The chain combines TRBV2 with TRBJ1-2; D is unresolved. The V end was cut by 0 bases, the J end by 8 bases, with 10 bases between. Germline CDR1 reads SNHLY; CDR2 reads FYNNEI. The CDR3 has 13 residues. The chain's CDR3 is CASSEAGKWGYTF. In nucleotides, the CDR3 is TGTGCCAGCAGTGAAGCCGGGAAGTGGGGCTACACCTTC.

The sample holds one count of this clone. This chain links TRBV18 with TRBJ2-7; TRBD2 matches at 10 bases. Germline V gene sequence: CDR1 KGHSH, CDR2 LQKENI. The CDR3 is 14 amino acids. After removal of 6 bases from V and 3 bases from J, the junction contained 5 bases not matched to a gene. The CDR3 loop reads CASSPRTSGYEQYV. The CDR3 nucleotides read TGTGCCAGCTCGCCAAGGACTAGCGGCTACGAGCAGTACGTC.

J is TRBJ1-2 and V is TRBV3-1 (or the pseudogene TRBV3-2), with D perhaps TRBD1 (5 bases). Germline lookup yields CDR1 LGHDT and CDR2 YNNKEL (reference sequence). The CDR3 runs 16 residues. Trimming shortened V by 2 bases and J by 4 bases, and 17 bases separated the two germline ends. In DNA form, the CDR3 reads TGTGCCAGCAGCCAACCGGACCATGACAGATTCTATGGCTACACCTTC. It specifies CASSQPDHDRFYGYTF.

The chain recombines TRBV12-3 or TRBV12-4 with TRBJ2-5; D perhaps matches TRBD2 (5 bases). This CDR3 region has 13 residues. Deletions cut 6 bases from V and 5 bases from J, with 13 bases between. The CDR3 protein is CASSPGRRETQYF. The CDR3 DNA sequence: TGTGCCAGCAGCCCTGGACGGAGGGAGACCCAGTACTTC.

The gene calls are TRBV24-1 and TRBJ2-7, with D hard to call. In germline, CDR1 is KGHDR, CDR2 SFDVKD. Between the trimmed V and J ends, which lost 4 bases and 7 bases, there was a span of 7 bases. The CDR3 loop spans 11 amino acids. The CDR3: CATSDLTEQYF. DNA of the CDR3: TGTGCCACCAGTGACTTGACAGAGCAGTACTTC.

This rearrangement joins TRBV2 to TRBJ2-7; D remains unclear. Trimming removed 2 bases at V and 3 bases at J, with 5 bases between. Germline CDR1 is SNHLY and CDR2 is FYNNEI. This CDR3 spans 12 amino acids. Here the CDR3 DNA reads TGTGCCAGCAGTGAACAGAACTACGAGCAGTACTTC. Translation: CASSEQNYEQYF.

CDR3 sequence (DNA): TGTGCCAGCAGTTCCATAGCGGGAGGGGGCCTCAATGAGCAGTTCTTC. Translation gives CASSSIAGGGLNEQFF. This sequence joins TRBV27 and TRBJ2-1, with 11 bases identical to TRBD2. This CDR3 region has 16 residues. Losses at the gene ends were 4 bases for V and 6 bases for J; bases not matched to a gene: 8. Germline values: CDR1 MNHEY, CDR2 SMNVEV (reference sequence).

This clone was found a few times. V and J are TRBV6-4 and TRBJ2-7; 12 bases agree with TRBD2. The V gene end was trimmed by 3 bases and the J gene end by 6 bases; junction bases not matched to a gene: 21. Germline loops: CDR1 MRHNA, CDR2 SNTAGT. This CDR3 has 20 amino acids. In DNA form, the CDR3 reads TGTGCCAGCAGTGAGCACGCAGGGTCTAGCGGGAGGGCCCTTAGGAGCGAGCAGTACGTC. It codes for CASSEHAGSSGRALRSEQYV.

This clone was observed a single time. CDR3 sequence reads: CASSLEKLTSGISYEQYV. CDR3 nucleotide sequence: TGTGCCAGCAGCTTAGAGAAACTGACTAGCGGGATCTCCTACGAGCAGTACGTC. V usage is TRBV7-9 and J usage is TRBJ2-7; 11 bases agree with TRBD2. CDR3 size: 18 residues. J was trimmed by 0 bases and V by 1 base; bases with no gene match: 8. Germline V gene data show CDR1 as SEHNR and CDR2 as FQNEAQ (reference sequence).

The genes are TRBV7-9 and TRBJ2-1; 7 bases align to TRBD2. The length of the CDR3 is 15 residues. V shed 1 base and J 5 bases; nucleotides not matched to a gene: 5. The germline V gene has CDR1 SEHNR and CDR2 FQNEAQ (reference sequence). CDR3 sequence: CASSLVGRWDNEQFF. The CDR3 DNA reads TGTGCCAGCAGCTTAGTCGGGAGGTGGGACAATGAGCAGTTCTTC.

The V gene is TRBV14, the J gene TRBJ1-2, with 10 positions matching TRBD1. The CDR3 has 15 amino acids. The germline V gene encodes CDR1 SGHDN and CDR2 FVKESK. With V trimmed by 5 bases and J by 7 bases, 10 bases remained unmatched. Here the CDR3 DNA reads TGTGCCAGCAGCACCCGACAGGGGGCTCGTTTTGGCTACACCTTC. This gives the protein CASSTRQGARFGYTF. The variable domain in full, completed from reference TRBV14 and TRBJ1-2, reads EAGVTQFPSHSVIEKGQTVTLRCDPISGHDNLYWYRRVMGKEIKFLLHFVKESKQDESGMPNNRFLAERTGGTYSTLKVQPAELEDSGVYFCASSTRQGARFGYTFGSGTRLTVV.

This clone appeared once. The rearrangement links TRBV7-9 to TRBJ2-1; D not certain. Germline V gives CDR1 SEHNR, CDR2 FQNEAQ (reference sequence). Trimming shortened V by 5 bases and J by 1 base, and 15 bases separated the two germline ends. The CDR3 covers 16 residues. The CDR3 loop reads CASSPRPTPSYNEQFF. The DNA of the CDR3 is TGTGCCAGCAGCCCACGCCCCACTCCATCCTACAATGAGCAGTTCTTC.

The rearrangement joins TRBV7-2 to TRBJ2-3, with no clear D. Germline lookup yields CDR1 SGHTA and CDR2 FQGNSA. The V end was cut by 5 bases, the J end by 5 bases, with 11 bases between. This CDR3 is 13 amino acids long. The CDR3: CASSASSGDTQYF. In DNA, the CDR3 is TGTGCCAGCAGCGCCTCGAGTGGAGATACGCAGTATTTT.

The chain employs TRBV11-3 and TRBJ2-5; the match to TRBD1 covers 8 bases. The ends lost 2 bases at V and 5 bases at J; junction bases unmatched: 7. The CDR3 extends over 15 amino acids. In germline, CDR1 is SGHNT, CDR2 YENEEA. The CDR3 DNA sequence: TGTGCCAGCAGCTTAAGTCAGGGGGCGCGGGAGACCCAGTACTTC. Encoded protein: CASSLSQGARETQYF. Complete variable domain (other parts from reference TRBV11-3 and TRBJ2-5): EAGVVQSPRYKIIEKKQPVAFWCNPISGHNTLYWYLQNLGQGPELLIRYENEEAVDDSQLPKDRFSAERLKGVDSTLKIQPAELGDSAVYLCASSLSQGARETQYFGPGTRLLVL.

V usage is TRBV24-1 and J usage is TRBJ2-3; 9 bases line up with TRBD2. J gave up 3 bases and V 7 bases, and 13 bases lay outside the gene matches. The germline V gene has CDR1 KGHDR and CDR2 SFDVKD. The CDR3 contains 17 residues. CDR3 sequence: CATSPTRGSGGTDTQYF. CDR3 sequence (DNA): TGTGCCACCAGCCCTACCCGGGGTAGCGGGGGAACAGATACGCAGTATTTT.

The chain links TRBV28 to TRBJ1-1, with 8 positions matching TRBD1. With 2 bases clipped from V and 4 bases from J, the junction kept 6 bases outside the gene matches. The CDR3 loop spans 15 amino acids. Germline CDR1 and CDR2: MDHEN and SYDVKM. The CDR3, as DNA: TGTGCCAGCAGTTTACGGACAGGGCTGGGCACTGAAGCTTTCTTT. Translating gives CASSLRTGLGTEAFF.

The V gene is TRBV7-6, the J gene TRBJ1-6; no definite D call. Germline V gene data show CDR1 as SGHVS and CDR2 as FNYEAQ. The CDR3 runs 14 residues. Trimming removed 5 bases at V and 7 bases at J, with 12 bases between. CDR3 sequence: CASSPADRNSPLHF. The DNA for the CDR3 is TGTGCCAGCAGCCCAGCGGACCGCAATTCACCCCTCCACTTT.

This clone is a singleton in its sample. The rearrangement uses TRBV5-5 and TRBJ1-3; D gene unclear. CDR1 SGHKS and CDR2 YYEKEE come from the germline V gene (reference sequence). Deletions cut 0 bases from V and 4 bases from J, with 11 bases between. CDR3 size: 15 residues. DNA for the CDR3: TGTGCCAGCAGCTTGGGACACTCACACGGAAACACCATATATTTT. This encodes CASSLGHSHGNTIYF.

The genes are TRBV11-2 and TRBJ2-7; 7 bases fit TRBD2. The V segment lost 7 bases and the J segment 3 bases; nucleotides outside the gene matches: 9. The germline gives CDR1 SGHAT, CDR2 FQNNGV. The CDR3 runs 14 residues. In DNA, the CDR3 is TGTGCCAGCAACCCCGGGACGGGGGGCTACGAGCAGTACTTC. Residues: CASNPGTGGYEQYF.